This T cell receptor beta chain was recorded in a study of technical replicates of blood from a handful of donors. V lost 2 bases and J 5 bases, leaving 18 bases between the germline ends. This CDR3 is 17 amino acids long. The germline CDR1 and CDR2 sequences are MNHNS and SASEGT. This clone was seen a handful of times. Some clones are missing from TCRdb's copy, which holds only in-frame ones; the method was immunoSEQ multiplex PCR. The data show around 97,000 clones, around 96% seen once. This TCR was recovered from a human donor in good health. The chain joins TRBV6-1 to TRBJ1-4; D ambiguous. Source material: T cells isolated from PBMCs. The CDR3 region has the DNA TGTGCCAGCAGTGAACTTCAGGCTATCGATTACAATGAAAAACTGTTTTTT. It is translated as CASSELQAIDYNEKLFF.